The T cell receptor (beta chain) described here comes from a study of CD8 T cells in Susac syndrome. The authors carried out high-throughput sequencing of TCR beta. They applied it to CD8+ and CD4+ T cells obtained from blood. TEMRA cells were FACS-enriched, unlike CD8+ and CD4+ T cells, which were negatively isolated. The V gene's germline CDR1 is SEHNR and CDR2 FQNEAQ (reference sequence). The CDR3 spans 15 residues. V shed 4 bases, J shed 2 bases, and the junction held 5 bases outside the gene matches. Random hexamers were used to reverse transcribe roughly 0.45 to 1 ug of RNA. Across 54 Vbeta and 13 Jbeta, TCR beta CDR3 was amplified with immunoSEQ multiplex PCR. Each CDR3 protein gets one entry after TCRdb re-called the immunoSEQ multiplex PCR reads with MiXCR. Of around 280,000 distinct CDR3 sequences detected, about 91% appear once; the ten largest clones hold more than 0.06%.

The chain has TRBV7-9 and TRBJ2-1; 7 bases align to TRBD2. Sequencing was performed on CD4+ T cells from PBMCs. The receptor comes from a human donor with multiple sclerosis. The CDR3 sequence is CASSSPGTTYNEQFF. CDR3 coding DNA: TGTGCCAGCAGCTCCCCAGGGACTACCTACAATGAGCAGTTCTTC.